The clone carrying this T cell receptor beta chain showed up many times. Its matching antigen is unknown. This CDR3 region has 16 residues. V gave up 4 bases and J gave up 1 base, with 15 bases separating them. Germline CDR1 and CDR2: SGHRS and YFSETQ. Using quantitative 5'-RACE with molecular barcodes, the authors made TCR beta libraries. TCRdb ran MiXCR on the 5' RACE reads and lists one entry per CDR3 protein. This table has around 130,000 distinct CDR3 sequences, 6% to 8.5% appearing once. This record belongs to a study of CD8 T cells in ankylosing spondylitis. Study-wide results and caveats: From matched ankylosing spondylitis synovial fluid, disease-linked clones were reportedly recovered at significantly enriched levels. A TCR beta motif of several highly homologous variants seemed to mark ankylosing spondylitis blood. Certain motif variants had earlier appeared in reactive arthritis synovial fluid and blood.

The chain is built from TRBV5-1 and TRBJ2-1; D is possibly TRBD1 or TRBD2 (6 bases each). The TCR sequence derives from a male donor with ankylosing spondylitis or in good health (not recorded which). Sequenced sample: blood, either unsorted or a sorted T cell fraction (not recorded which). The chain's CDR3 is CASSVMGGASYNEQFF. As DNA, the CDR3 is TGCGCCAGCAGCGTTATGGGGGGCGCGTCCTACAATGAGCAGTTCTTC.